What follows is one T cell receptor beta chain and its context. Methods used by the authors: The authors estimated nucleated cell counts from reference gene primer amplification. The method was immunoSEQ multiplex PCR; TCRdb's version includes in-frame clones alone and lacks a portion of them. V and J calls and clone size are given by that table; D and trimming were obtained from the DNA. The sample lists about 130,000 clones; roughly 90% were seen once. The entry originates in a study of blood T cell repertoires in COVID-19. Overall study: Donors in the United States, Italy and Spain gave samples during acute or convalescent COVID-19. PBMCs, B-cell-depleted T cells, or T cells provided the cDNA or gDNA that made up the material.

This CDR3 comprises 14 residues. Germline CDR1 is KGHDR and CDR2 is SFDVKD. Trimming removed 4 bases from V and 2 bases from J, with 9 bases in between. The TCR was taken from a man aged 65 to 85 with active COVID-19. V is TRBV24-1 and J is TRBJ2-3; possible D gene TRBD2, 6 bases. Sequenced input: peripheral blood. The CDR3: CATSDLGLTDTQYF. DNA of the CDR3: TGTGCCACCAGTGACTTGGGACTCACAGATACGCAGTATTTT.